One sample yielded the 16 T cell receptor beta chains listed below, sequenced in a study of T cell responses to AZD1222 COVID-19 vaccine. The method was immunoSEQ multiplex PCR; TCRdb's version includes in-frame clones alone and lacks a portion of them. The sample has about 150,000 clones; roughly 90% are singletons. The specimen comprised peripheral blood, sampled on day 0 of AZD1222 vaccination. The receptors shown here come from an adult in good health.

The chain recombines TRBV28 with TRBJ2-5, with D tentatively TRBD1 or TRBD2 (5 bases each). This CDR3 is built from 15 residues. The V and J ends lost 6 bases and 1 base respectively, with 15 bases between them. Germline assignment: CDR1 MDHEN and CDR2 SYDVKM. The CDR3 is CASSLRGAGQETQYF. In DNA, the CDR3 is TGTGCCAGCAGCCTCAGAGGGGCGGGCCAAGAGACCCAGTACTTC. The full variable domain, its missing parts supplied by reference TRBV28 and TRBJ2-5, is DVKVTQSSRYLVKRTGEKVFLECVQDMDHENMFWYRQDPGLGLRLIYFSYDVKMKEKGDIPEGYSVSREKKERFSLILESASTNQTSMYLCASSLRGAGQETQYFGPGTRLLVL.

J is TRBJ2-7 and V is TRBV3-1 (or the pseudogene TRBV3-2); TRBD2 matches at 14 bases. The CDR3 loop spans 14 amino acids. Germline CDR1 LGHDT, CDR2 YNNKEL (reference sequence). J was trimmed by 3 bases and V by 5 bases; bases with no gene match: 0. The CDR3 spells CASSGTSGGYEQYF. CDR3 DNA: TGTGCCAGCAGCGGGACTAGCGGGGGCTACGAGCAGTACTTC.

The rearrangement joins TRBV3-1 (or the pseudogene TRBV3-2) to TRBJ2-7; D gene unclear. Germline V gene lookup returns CDR1 LGHDT and CDR2 YNNKEL (reference sequence). The CDR3 is 11 residues long. V was clipped by 2 bases and J by 6 bases, with 5 bases between them. CDR3 sequence: CASSQQSEQYF. The CDR3 DNA reads TGTGCCAGCAGCCAACAGTCCGAGCAGTACTTC.

This chain joins TRBV28 and TRBJ1-2; D gene ambiguous. The CDR3 totals 15 residues. Germline V gene data show CDR1 as MDHEN and CDR2 as SYDVKM. V dropped 6 bases and J dropped 4 bases, with 18 bases sitting between them. The CDR3 spells CASSPTISGLYGYTF. The CDR3 DNA sequence: TGTGCCAGCAGCCCCACAATCTCGGGTCTCTATGGCTACACCTTC.

This clone was seen only a few times. The rearrangement links TRBV6-6 to TRBJ2-7; the D gene is possibly TRBD1 (5 bases). Germline V gene sequence: CDR1 MNHNY, CDR2 SVGAGI (reference sequence). The CDR3 is 17 residues long. V lost 5 bases and J lost 0, with 20 bases in between. CDR3 DNA: TGTGCCAGCAGTCGTGCCGGGCGACAGATGAGCTCCTACGAGCAGTACTTC. This codes for CASSRAGRQMSSYEQYF.

DNA for the CDR3: TGCGCCAGCAGCCCTGAAGACAGATCAAACACCATATATTTT. It encodes CASSPEDRSNTIYF. J is TRBJ1-3 and V is TRBV5-1, with D tentatively TRBD1 (5 bases). This CDR3 contains 14 residues. CDR1 and CDR2 (germline): SGHRS, YFSETQ. V gave up 4 bases and J gave up 6 bases, with 14 bases separating them. Drawing the rest from reference TRBV5-1 and TRBJ1-3, the complete variable domain is KAGVTQTPRYLIKTRGQQVTLSCSPISGHRSVSWYQQTPGQGLQFLFEYFSETQRNKGNFPGRFSGRQFSNSRSEMNVSTLELGDSALYLCASSPEDRSNTIYFGEGSWLTVV.

The chain is built from TRBV7-9 and TRBJ2-5, with D unclear. V dropped 2 bases and J dropped 4 bases, with 5 bases sitting between them. Germline CDR1 and CDR2: SEHNR and FQNEAQ (reference sequence). CDR3 size: 12 residues. CDR3 DNA: TGTGCCAGCAGCTTACTCGGAGAGACCCAGTACTTC. This sequence encodes CASSLLGETQYF.

This chain links TRBV28 with TRBJ2-2; TRBD1 might be the D (6 bases). This CDR3 has 16 residues. The V end was cut by 2 bases, the J end by 2 bases, with 12 bases between. Germline V CDR1 and CDR2: MDHEN, SYDVKM. This CDR3 reads CASSLHGTLNTGELFF. CDR3 bases: TGTGCCAGCAGTTTACACGGGACACTTAACACCGGGGAGCTGTTTTTT.

This clone was observed a few times. CDR3 in DNA: TGTGCCAGTAGTTCCAGGGACAGGGATCGCTACGAGCAGTACTTC. It yields the protein CASSSRDRDRYEQYF. V and J are TRBV19 and TRBJ2-7; 9 nucleotides match TRBD1. Germline loops: CDR1 LNHDA, CDR2 SQIVND (reference sequence). The V gene end was trimmed by 5 bases and the J gene end by 3 bases; junction bases not matched to a gene: 8. This CDR3 is 15 amino acids long.

The chain recombines TRBV7-9 with TRBJ1-3; D uncertain. Germline V gene lookup returns CDR1 SEHNR and CDR2 FQNEAQ (reference sequence). CDR3 length equals 15 residues. Between the trimmed V and J ends, which lost 4 bases and 0 bases, there was a span of 10 bases. For the CDR3, the DNA is TGTGCCAGCAGCTCAGGACCTTCCTCTGGAAACACCATATATTTT. It is translated as CASSSGPSSGNTIYF.

This sequence joins TRBV6-5 and TRBJ1-5; D not certain. The V end was cut by 5 bases, the J end by 7 bases, with 12 bases between. The CDR3 has 13 residues. Per the germline V gene, CDR1 is MNHEY and CDR2 is SVGAGI. The CDR3 DNA follows: TGTGCCAGCAGTCCCCTAGGGTGGCAGCCCCAGCATTTT. Protein: CASSPLGWQPQHF.

This rearrangement joins TRBV6-4 to TRBJ2-5; 7 bases fit TRBD2. V trimming: 6 bases; J trimming: 6 bases; junction bases outside the gene matches: 7. There are 13 residues in the CDR3. Germline loops: CDR1 MRHNA, CDR2 SNTAGT. The CDR3 nucleotides read TGTGCCAGCAGACGGACTAGTGTAAAGACCCAGTACTTC. Translated, it gives CASRRTSVKTQYF.

CDR3 region: CASSYEGGISTEAFF. DNA of the CDR3: TGTGCCAGCAGTTACGAGGGGGGGATTAGCACTGAAGCTTTCTTT. The chain is built from TRBV6-5 and TRBJ1-1; D may be TRBD1 (6 bases). The V end lost 2 bases, the J end lost 4 bases, and 14 bases lay between the germline ends. In germline, CDR1 is MNHEY, CDR2 SVGAGI. This CDR3 has 15 residues.

This clone showed up just a few times. The chain is built from TRBV6-4 and TRBJ2-1; TRBD2 aligns across 10 bases. Per the germline V gene, CDR1 is MRHNA and CDR2 is SNTAGT. This CDR3 spans 15 amino acids. V was pared by 6 bases and J by 8 bases, with 10 bases of the junction left unmatched. DNA for the CDR3: TGTGCCAGCAGGGTTCTAGCGGGGGCGGCCCATGAGCAGTTCTTC. This encodes CASRVLAGAAHEQFF.

The chain uses TRBV3-1 (or the pseudogene TRBV3-2) and TRBJ1-6; D remains unclear. This CDR3 region has 12 residues. Germline V CDR1 and CDR2: LGHDT, YNNKEL (reference sequence). Trimming left V 3 bases short and J 12 bases short, with 9 bases between. In nucleotides, the CDR3 is TGTGCCAGCAGCCACGAAATGGGACCCCTCCACTTT. Protein: CASSHEMGPLHF.

The gene calls are TRBV9 and TRBJ2-2; D is unresolved. Trimming left V 0 bases short and J 5 bases short, with 11 bases between. Germline V lookup: CDR1 SGDLS, CDR2 YYNGEE. CDR3 size: 15 residues. In DNA, the CDR3 is TGTGCCAGCAGCGTAGAAGGTAGTAGGACCGGGGAGCTGTTTTTT. Its translation: CASSVEGSRTGELFF.